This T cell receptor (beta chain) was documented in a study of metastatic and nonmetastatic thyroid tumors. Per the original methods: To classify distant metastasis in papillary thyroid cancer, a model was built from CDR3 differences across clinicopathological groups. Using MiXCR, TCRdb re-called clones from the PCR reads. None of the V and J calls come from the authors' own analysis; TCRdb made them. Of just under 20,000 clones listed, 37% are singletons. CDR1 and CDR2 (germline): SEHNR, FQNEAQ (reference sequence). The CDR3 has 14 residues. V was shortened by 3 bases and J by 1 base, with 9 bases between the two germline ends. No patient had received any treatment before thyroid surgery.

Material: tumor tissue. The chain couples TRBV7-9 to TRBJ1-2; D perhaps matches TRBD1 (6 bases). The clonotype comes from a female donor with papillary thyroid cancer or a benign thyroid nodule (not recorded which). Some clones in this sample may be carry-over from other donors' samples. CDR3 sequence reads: CASSFAGVNYGYTF. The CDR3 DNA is TGTGCCAGCAGCTTTGCAGGGGTTAACTATGGCTACACCTTC. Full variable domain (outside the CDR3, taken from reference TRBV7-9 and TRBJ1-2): DTGVSQNPRHKITKRGQNVTFRCDPISEHNRLYWYRQTLGQGPEFLTYFQNEAQLEKSRLLSDRFSAERPKGSFSTLEIQRTEQGDSAMYLCASSFAGVNYGYTFGSGTRLTVV.